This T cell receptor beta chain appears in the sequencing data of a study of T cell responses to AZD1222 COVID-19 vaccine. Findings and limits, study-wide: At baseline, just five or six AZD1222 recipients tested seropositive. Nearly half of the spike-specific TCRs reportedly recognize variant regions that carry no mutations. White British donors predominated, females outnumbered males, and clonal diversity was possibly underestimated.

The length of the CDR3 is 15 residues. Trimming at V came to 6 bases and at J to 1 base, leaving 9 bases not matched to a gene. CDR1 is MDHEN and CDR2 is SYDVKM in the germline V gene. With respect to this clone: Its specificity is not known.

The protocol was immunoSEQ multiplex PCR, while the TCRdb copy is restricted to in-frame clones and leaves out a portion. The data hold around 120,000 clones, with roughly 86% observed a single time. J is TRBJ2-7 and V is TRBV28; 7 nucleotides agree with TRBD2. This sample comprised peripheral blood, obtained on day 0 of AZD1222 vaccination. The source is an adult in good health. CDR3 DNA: TGTGCCAGCAGAACCGGGGGGTCAGGGTCCTACGAGCAGTACTTC. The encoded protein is CASRTGGSGSYEQYF.